Each of the 17 T cell receptor beta chains below was sequenced from the same sample in a study of T cells after yellow fever vaccination. Using its own MiXCR run on the 5' RACE reads, TCRdb lists one record per CDR3 protein. The repertoire includes over 300,000 distinct CDR3 sequences, 6.5% to 8.5% of them detected once, and roughly a sixth sits in the top ten. This specimen consisted of PBMCs, obtained roughly 46 days after the first yellow fever vaccination. These receptors were collected from a man aged 18 to 30 who received the YFV17D yellow fever vaccine.

The rearrangement uses TRBV29-1 and TRBJ1-2; D remains unclear. The germline V and J ends were trimmed by 6 bases and 7 bases, with 12 bases remaining between them. The CDR3 spans 11 residues. Per the germline V gene, CDR1 is SQVTM and CDR2 is ANQGSEA. In DNA form, the CDR3 reads TGCAGCGTGTGGGTTCGGGGTGGCTACACCTTC. This translates into CSVWVRGGYTF.

Regarding this clonotype: At one of its ends the junction is not consistent with the germline gene, which may arise from a read error. The chain is built from TRBV7-9 and TRBJ2-5; 7 nucleotides line up with TRBD1. The CDR3 runs 13 residues. Germline V gene lookup returns CDR1 SEHNR and CDR2 FQNEAQ (reference sequence). The CDR3 sequence is CSSDRQGRETQYF. DNA of the CDR3: TGTTCCAGCGATAGACAGGGAAGAGAGACCCAGTACTTC. Combining the CDR3 with reference TRBV7-9 and TRBJ2-5 gives the whole variable domain DTGVSQNPRHKITKRGQNVTFRCDPISEHNRLYWYRQTLGQGPEFLTYFQNEAQLEKSRLLSDRFSAERPKGSFSTLEIQRTEQGDSAMYLCSSDRQGRETQYFGPGTRLLVL.

The genes are TRBV7-6 and TRBJ2-3; no clear D. The germline CDR1 and CDR2 sequences are SGHVS and FNYEAQ. The CDR3 runs to 15 residues. Between the trimmed V and J ends, which lost 2 bases and 2 bases, there was a span of 11 bases. In nucleotides, the CDR3 is TGTGCCAGCAGCTTAATGCCCAGAAACACAGATACGCAGTATTTT. It codes for CASSLMPRNTDTQYF.

The rearrangement links TRBV10-3 to TRBJ2-6; tentatively, D is TRBD1 or TRBD2 (5 bases each). Germline V CDR1 and CDR2: ENHRY, SYGVKD. The length of the CDR3 is 16 residues. V gave up 10 bases and J gave up 0 bases, with 16 bases separating them. CDR3: CATSRDGSSGANVLTF. CDR3 DNA sequence: TGTGCCACAAGCCGGGACGGTTCCTCTGGGGCCAACGTCCTGACTTTC.

The V gene is TRBV27, the J gene TRBJ2-1; 11 nucleotides match TRBD1. Germline V lookup: CDR1 MNHEY, CDR2 SMNVEV (reference sequence). The CDR3 extends over 15 amino acids. J lost 5 bases, V lost 4 bases, and 4 bases had no gene match. Here the CDR3 reads CASSSGQGANNEQFF. The DNA for the CDR3 is TGTGCCAGCAGTTCAGGACAGGGGGCGAACAATGAGCAGTTCTTC.

In this sample, this clonotype turned up many times. V is TRBV20-1 and J is TRBJ2-1; 7 nucleotides align to TRBD2. V lost 5 bases and J lost 0; bases outside the gene matches: 7. The CDR3 length is 15 residues. CDR1 DFQATT and CDR2 SNEGSKA come from the germline V gene (reference sequence). CDR3 nucleotides: TGCAGTGCTTGGGGGGGTTCCAGCTCCTACAATGAGCAGTTCTTC. Translated: CSAWGGSSSYNEQFF.

The rearrangement joins TRBV11-2 to TRBJ1-1, with 9 nucleotides matching TRBD1. Trimming at V came to 4 bases and at J to 3 bases, leaving 9 bases not matched to a gene. Looked up from germline, CDR1 is SGHAT and CDR2 is FQNNGV. CDR3 length equals 16 residues. CDR3 protein: CASSSLSQGADTEAFF. CDR3 in DNA: TGTGCCAGCAGCTCCTTATCACAGGGGGCAGACACTGAAGCTTTCTTT.

The chain links TRBV7-2 to TRBJ2-2; perhaps TRBD1 as D (6 bases). CDR1 SGHTA and CDR2 FQGNSA come from the germline V gene. There are 14 residues in the CDR3. Trimming removed 7 bases from V and 5 bases from J, with 14 bases in between. The CDR3 spells CASTDLGGTGELFF. For the CDR3, the DNA is TGTGCCAGCACCGATCTAGGGGGAACCGGGGAGCTGTTTTTT.

This chain connects TRBV28 to TRBJ1-4; 8 positions agree with TRBD1. Germline V gene sequence: CDR1 MDHEN, CDR2 SYDVKM. The J segment lost 10 bases and the V segment lost 2 bases, leaving 12 bases of the junction unmatched. The CDR3 sequence is 16 residues long. The CDR3 region has the DNA TGTGCCAGCAGTTTAAGGGTCCCAGGACAGGGAGGAAAACTGTTTTTT. It translates to CASSLRVPGQGGKLFF.

This clonotype was observed a handful of times. The gene calls are TRBV5-4 and TRBJ2-7; no reliable D call. CDR3 size: 12 residues. Germline V gene lookup returns CDR1 SGHNT and CDR2 YYREEE (reference sequence). Trimming cost V 1 base and J 4 bases, with 6 bases left between them. The CDR3 sequence is CASSLWGYEQYV. The CDR3 bases are TGTGCCAGCAGCTTGTGGGGTTACGAGCAGTACGTC.

This clonotype was counted many times. The CDR3 region is CASSLSSRGRNEQFF. The DNA of the CDR3 is TGTGCCAGCAGTTTATCTTCCCGGGGGCGCAATGAGCAGTTCTTC. V usage is TRBV28 and J usage is TRBJ2-1; D assignment may be TRBD1 or TRBD2 (6 bases each). The CDR3 runs 15 residues. CDR1 is MDHEN and CDR2 is SYDVKM in the germline V gene. V dropped 1 base and J dropped 6 bases, with 13 bases sitting between them.

The CDR3 here is CASSLDQGWETQYF. In DNA form, the CDR3 reads TGCGCCAGCAGCTTGGACCAGGGATGGGAGACCCAGTACTTC. V and J are TRBV5-1 and TRBJ2-5, with D perhaps TRBD1 (5 bases). Germline V gene sequence: CDR1 SGHRS, CDR2 YFSETQ. This CDR3 is 14 amino acids long. Trimming took off 0 bases at V and 5 bases at J, with 11 bases between the two ends.

The J gene is TRBJ2-1, the V gene TRBV24-1, with TRBD2 matching over 14 bases. This CDR3 is 21 amino acids long. Germline lookup yields CDR1 KGHDR and CDR2 SFDVKD. The CDR3 loop is CGTSYPSGTSGGQSSYNEQFF. The CDR3, as DNA: TGTGGGACCAGTTATCCCTCCGGGACTAGCGGGGGCCAGAGCTCCTACAATGAGCAGTTCTTC.

Only a few counts were recorded for this clonotype. The chain joins TRBV5-1 to TRBJ1-6; maybe TRBD1 (6 bases). This CDR3 comprises 18 residues. V gave up 4 bases and J gave up 0 bases, with 17 bases separating them. CDR1 is SGHRS, CDR2 YFSETQ, per germline. This CDR3 is CASSPGTGTSSYNSPLHF. As DNA, the CDR3 is TGCGCCAGCAGCCCCGGTACAGGGACAAGCTCCTATAATTCACCCCTCCACTTT.

This clonotype was observed a single time. The chain combines TRBV27 with TRBJ2-2, with no clear D. V lost 7 bases, J lost 0 bases, and 12 bases lay in between. CDR1 and CDR2 (germline): MNHEY, SMNVEV (reference sequence). This CDR3 is built from 15 residues. The CDR3 loop reads CASTEQNANTGELFF. The DNA for the CDR3 is TGTGCCAGCACGGAACAGAACGCGAACACCGGGGAGCTGTTTTTT.

The chain has TRBV5-1 and TRBJ2-4, with D perhaps matching TRBD1 or TRBD2 (5 bases each). Deletions cut 0 bases from V and 1 base from J, with 11 bases between. The CDR3 consists of 16 residues. Germline V gives CDR1 SGHRS, CDR2 YFSETQ. CDR3 amino acids: CASSLVGGRAKNIQYF. DNA for the CDR3: TGCGCCAGCAGCTTGGTTGGGGGACGCGCCAAAAACATTCAGTACTTC.

This clonotype showed up many times. The chain employs TRBV12-3 or TRBV12-4 and TRBJ2-3, with TRBD2 matching 10 bases. J was trimmed by 2 bases and V by 5 bases; bases with no gene match: 7. The CDR3 is made up of 16 amino acids. The CDR3 sequence is CASSIWTSGVTDTQYF. As DNA, the CDR3 is TGTGCCAGCAGTATCTGGACTAGCGGAGTCACAGATACGCAGTATTTT.